The present entry profiles one TCR beta chain with its context. The antigen is undetermined. This sample was included in a study of T cell repertoires in cytomegalovirus infection. Overall study: Both CMV infection and a matching HLA type were indicated by public TCR beta signatures. Findings and limits, study-wide: Across the ex vivo response, the dominant clonotypes were HLA-C-restricted CMV-specific TCR beta clonotypes. The study identified carriers of CMV plus the relevant HLA from cumulative public TCR beta family frequency.

Germline V lookup: CDR1 SGHDN, CDR2 FVKESK. V was clipped by 0 bases and J by 0 bases, with 9 bases between them. The CDR3 is 16 amino acids. One entry per CDR3 protein results from TCRdb running MiXCR on the reads. Among more than 150,000 distinct CDR3 sequences listed, roughly 19% were seen once. The clonotype was recovered from a human donor in good health (CMV status not recorded). Some clones in this sample may be carry-over from other donors' samples. The specimen was PBMCs. The chain has TRBV14 and TRBJ2-1, with no clear D. The CDR3 coding sequence is TGTGCCAGCAGCCAAGATGTTGGTAGCTCCTACAATGAGCAGTTCTTC. Translated: CASSQDVGSSYNEQFF.